Below are 12 T cell receptor beta chains sequenced from a single sample in a study of control samples from healthy donors and cancer patients. The repertoire was sequenced with immunoSEQ multiplex PCR; TCRdb's copy has only in-frame clones and lacks some. The sample holds some 150,000 clones, about 90% seen once. Material for sequencing was blood. The receptors come from a man between 18 and 35 years old in good health.

CDR3 loop: CAWERTSPDEQFF. The CDR3 bases are TGTGCCTGGGAAAGGACTAGTCCCGATGAGCAGTTCTTC. The chain carries TRBV30 and TRBJ2-1; 7 bases are a match to TRBD2. There are 13 residues in the CDR3. Germline V gene lookup returns CDR1 GTSNPN and CDR2 SVGIG (reference sequence). V lost 5 bases and J lost 8; bases outside the gene matches: 9.

The gene calls are TRBV4-3 and TRBJ1-2, with TRBD1 identical over 10 bases. Germline V gene sequence: CDR1 LGHNA, CDR2 YSLEER. The length of the CDR3 is 16 residues. Germline trimming cut 4 bases from V and 2 bases from J; bases unmatched to any gene: 7. The CDR3 reads CASSPGQGPINYGYTF. Here the CDR3 DNA reads TGCGCCAGCAGCCCGGGACAGGGGCCGATCAACTATGGCTACACCTTC.

This rearrangement joins TRBV15 to TRBJ1-4; 7 bases align to TRBD1. Germline V gene lookup returns CDR1 LNHNV and CDR2 YYDKDF (reference sequence). The V and J ends lost 6 bases and 8 bases, in that order; junction bases with no gene match: 9. CDR3 length equals 14 residues. CDR3 DNA sequence: TGTGCCACCAGTCCCGAGGGGGCTGGAGAAAAACTGTTTTTT. Translation gives CATSPEGAGEKLFF.

The chain carries TRBV3-1 (or the pseudogene TRBV3-2) and TRBJ2-3; TRBD2 might be the D (5 bases). Between the trimmed V and J ends, which lost 0 bases and 4 bases, there was a span of 17 bases. This CDR3 has 17 amino acids. Germline values: CDR1 LGHDT, CDR2 YNNKEL (reference sequence). CDR3 DNA: TGTGCCAGCAGCCAAGATTGGGCTAATGCGGGCGCAGATACGCAGTATTTT. This encodes CASSQDWANAGADTQYF.

This chain links TRBV5-4 with TRBJ2-3; 8 bases are shared with TRBD2. CDR1 is SGHNT and CDR2 is YYREEE in the germline V gene (reference sequence). V lost 2 bases and J lost 0; bases outside the gene matches: 2. The CDR3 extends over 15 amino acids. DNA of the CDR3: TGTGCCAGCAGCTTCACTAGCGGTAGCACAGATACGCAGTATTTT. This gives the protein CASSFTSGSTDTQYF.

The chain combines TRBV7-2 with TRBJ2-5; TRBD2 matches 7 bases. This CDR3 is 13 amino acids long. CDR1 is SGHTA, CDR2 FQGNSA, per germline. V lost 3 bases and J lost 5; bases outside the gene matches: 3. CDR3: CASSFAGRETQYF. As DNA, the CDR3 is TGTGCCAGCAGCTTCGCCGGGAGGGAGACCCAGTACTTC. The full variable domain, its missing parts supplied by reference TRBV7-2 and TRBJ2-5, is GAGVSQSPSNKVTEKGKDVELRCDPISGHTALYWYRQSLGQGLEFLIYFQGNSAPDKSGLPSDRFSAERTGGSVSTLTIQRTQQEDSAVYLCASSFAGRETQYFGPGTRLLVL.

The V and J genes are TRBV7-8 and TRBJ2-2, with D maybe TRBD1 (6 bases). Germline lookup yields CDR1 SGHVS and CDR2 FQNEAQ. The CDR3 totals 16 residues. V was shortened by 2 bases and J by 7 bases, with 17 bases between the two germline ends. CDR3 DNA: TGTGCCAGCAGCTTATATAGGCAGGGGATCGGCGGGGAGCTGTTTTTT. This sequence encodes CASSLYRQGIGGELFF.

This chain joins TRBV3-1 (or the pseudogene TRBV3-2) and TRBJ2-7; 10 bases align to TRBD2. CDR3 length equals 13 residues. From germline, CDR1 is LGHDT and CDR2 YNNKEL (reference sequence). V lost 9 bases to trimming and J lost 3 bases; unmatched junction nucleotides: 5. The chain's CDR3 is CASQRGGYYEQYF. CDR3 sequence (DNA): TGTGCCAGTCAGCGGGGGGGATACTACGAGCAGTACTTC.

The genes are TRBV7-9 and TRBJ1-2; 8 bases are a match to TRBD1. Germline V CDR1 and CDR2: SEHNR, FQNEAQ (reference sequence). CDR3 size: 16 residues. Losses at the gene ends were 5 bases for V and 0 bases for J; bases not matched to a gene: 8. The CDR3 nucleotides read TGTGCCAGCAGCCCTAGACAGGGGAGGTCTAACTATGGCTACACCTTC. Translating gives CASSPRQGRSNYGYTF.

The J gene is TRBJ2-4, the V gene TRBV7-2; D perhaps matches TRBD2 (6 bases). In germline, CDR1 is SGHTA, CDR2 FQGNSA. The length of the CDR3 is 16 residues. V lost 1 base to trimming and J lost 0 bases, with 10 bases between them. CDR3 sequence: CASSLGGDLAKNIQYF. The DNA of the CDR3 is TGTGCCAGCAGCTTAGGGGGGGATTTAGCCAAAAACATTCAGTACTTC. The full variable domain, its missing parts supplied by reference TRBV7-2 and TRBJ2-4, is GAGVSQSPSNKVTEKGKDVELRCDPISGHTALYWYRQSLGQGLEFLIYFQGNSAPDKSGLPSDRFSAERTGGSVSTLTIQRTQQEDSAVYLCASSLGGDLAKNIQYFGAGTRLSVL.

The chain combines TRBV2 with TRBJ2-2, with D maybe TRBD1 (6 bases). Germline lookup yields CDR1 SNHLY and CDR2 FYNNEI. The ends were cut back, 5 bases at V and 3 bases at J, with 13 bases in the middle. The CDR3 is 15 residues long. The CDR3 reads CASSKDRPYTGELFF. Here the CDR3 DNA reads TGTGCCAGCAGTAAAGACAGGCCTTACACCGGGGAGCTGTTTTTT.

The V gene is TRBV2, the J gene TRBJ1-5, with TRBD1 matching over 10 bases. The CDR3 extends over 17 amino acids. V shed 6 bases and J 4 bases; nucleotides not matched to a gene: 12. Germline V lookup: CDR1 SNHLY, CDR2 FYNNEI. CDR3 DNA: TGTGCCAGCAGGGACCCAGTGGGACAGGGGTCAAATCAGCCCCAGCATTTT. It yields the protein CASRDPVGQGSNQPQHF.